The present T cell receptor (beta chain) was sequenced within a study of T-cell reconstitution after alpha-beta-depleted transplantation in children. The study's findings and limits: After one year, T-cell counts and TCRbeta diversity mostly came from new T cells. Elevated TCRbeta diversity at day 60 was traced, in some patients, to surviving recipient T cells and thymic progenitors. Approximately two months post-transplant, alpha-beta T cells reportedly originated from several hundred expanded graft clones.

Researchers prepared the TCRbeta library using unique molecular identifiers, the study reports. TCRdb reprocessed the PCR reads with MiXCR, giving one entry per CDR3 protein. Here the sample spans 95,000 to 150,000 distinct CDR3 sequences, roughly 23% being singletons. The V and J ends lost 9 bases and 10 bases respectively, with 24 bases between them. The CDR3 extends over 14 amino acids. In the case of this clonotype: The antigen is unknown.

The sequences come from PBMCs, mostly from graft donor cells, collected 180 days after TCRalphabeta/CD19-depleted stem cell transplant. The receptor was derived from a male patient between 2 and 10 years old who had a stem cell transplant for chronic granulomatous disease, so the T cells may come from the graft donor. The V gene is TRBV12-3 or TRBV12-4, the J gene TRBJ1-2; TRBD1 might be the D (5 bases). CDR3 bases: TGTGCCAGTTCCCGGGACGCAGAGCGGTTTCCCTACACCTTC. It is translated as CASSRDAERFPYTF.